The following is a T cell receptor beta chain sequence with its context. No cognate antigen has been identified for it. Within one base of it there is no much larger clone, and no base qualities were kept. The source of the sample is a study of blood T cell repertoires in COVID-19 (dated by TCRdb to between 2020 and 2021). With respect to the entire study: Samples covering the acute and convalescent phases of COVID-19 were provided by collaborators in the United States, Italy and Spain. The material from the prospective study consisted of cDNA or gDNA derived from T cells, B-cell-depleted T cells, or PBMCs. Subjects who had been exposed to COVID-19, were actively infected with it, or had recovered from it provided the deeply sampled blood TCRbeta repertoires that made up the dataset. The repertoires were released in a freely available public database intended as a resource for research on the immune response to SARS-CoV-2. The samples were drawn from two sources: the first 160 participants of the ongoing ImmuneRACE study, and 1,254 subjects contributed by 6 global collaborators. A de-identified subject ID, COVID-19 status, age in years and sex were almost always included in the sample metadata. HLA class I and class II types, where available, came from metadata supplied by the sample provider rather than from assay-based typing. The investigation overall reported the following: The quantity of clinical and demographic metadata differed by source and by participant and was supplied without curation.

Each collaborating institution followed its own protocols to collect whole blood in K2EDTA tubes. For TCRbeta analysis, collaborators shipped samples as frozen whole blood, isolated PBMCs, or DNA extracted from either of those sample types. Based on the germline V gene, the CDR1 and CDR2 sequences are SGHDT and YYEEEE. Trimming removed 0 bases from V and 8 bases from J; the gene matches leave 12 bases unexplained. CDR3 length: 16 amino acids, cysteine to phenylalanine. Only the CDR3 DNA stays, 48 bases, in frame from base 1. TCRbeta CDR3 regions were amplified from genomic DNA using the immunoSEQ Assay, a bias-controlled multiplex PCR. The paper's processing steps were these. The number of nucleated cells in each sample was estimated by amplification of reference gene primers within the assay. To quantify the absolute abundance of each unique TCRbeta CDR3 rearrangement, sequence reads were collapsed and filtered. Productive Simpson clonality was computed per sample as the square root of Simpson's diversity index over productive rearrangements. TCRdb limited this immuneACCESS table to in-frame rearrangements with V and J called. A share of clones is missing; checked studies link under half to unresolved V genes, and the rest is unexplained. V, J and clone size are taken as reported in that table, and D and trimming were inferred from the DNA itself. For this sample there are roughly 65,000 clones; 60% to 85% appear just once. The ten largest clones capture approximately 15% of the sample.

The TCR sequence derives from a man between 60 and 75 years old with acute or convalescent COVID-19. Specimen: peripheral blood. Here the chain combines TRBV5-6 and TRBJ2-7; TRBD1 aligns with 9 central bases. The DNA is as follows: TGTGCCAGCAGCTTGGGCGGGGCGGGACAGGGAGATAAGCAGTACTTC. Its protein reads: CASSLGGAGQGDKQYF. The reference TRBV5-6 and TRBJ2-7 proteins fill in what lies around the CDR3, so the full variable domain reads DAGVTQSPTHLIKTRGQQVTLRCSPKSGHDTVSWYQQALGQGPQFIFQYYEEEERQRGNFPDRFSGHQFPNYSSELNVNALLLGDSALYLCASSLGGAGQGDKQYFGPGTRLTVT.